The rows below give T cell receptor beta chains drawn from one sample of a study of PD-1 blockade in mismatch repair-deficient tumors. Method: immunoSEQ multiplex PCR; TCRdb's copy keeps in-frame clones and lacks some. This sample has 30,000 to 45,000 clones, with approximately 81% found just once. This material consisted of peripheral blood, taken about 81 weeks after starting pembrolizumab. All receptors come from an adult with mismatch repair-deficient cancer. CDR3s include the opening cysteine and the closing phenylalanine or tryptophan. Each record gives: D gene, clone size, J gene, V gene, CDR3 DNA, CDR3 protein. A D gene is named only where the DNA matches it firmly. Expanded clones are given a class, and other clones once, few, many or no size at all.

d_call: .
clone_size: .
j_call: TRBJ1-4
v_call: TRBV15
cdr3_nt: TGTGCCACCAGCAGAGATGCTTTCCGGGGTGAAAAACTGTTTTTT
cdr3_aa: CATSRDAFRGEKLFF

d_call: .
clone_size: .
j_call: TRBJ2-1
v_call: TRBV7-9
cdr3_nt: TGTGCCAGCAGCTTAGTGGTTGGTGAGCAGTTCTTC
cdr3_aa: CASSLVVGEQFF

d_call: .
clone_size: .
j_call: TRBJ1-2
v_call: TRBV11-3
cdr3_nt: TGTGCCAGCAGCTCCGGGCAAAACTATGGCTACACCTTC
cdr3_aa: CASSSGQNYGYTF

d_call: .
clone_size: .
j_call: TRBJ1-3
v_call: TRBV5-5
cdr3_nt: TGTGCCAGCAGCCGCGGGGATTCTGGAAACACCATATATTTT
cdr3_aa: CASSRGDSGNTIYF

d_call: .
clone_size: .
j_call: TRBJ2-3
v_call: TRBV5-1
cdr3_nt: TGCGCCAGCAGCTTGGAGTCGGGGGCGCAAGATACGCAGTATTTT
cdr3_aa: CASSLESGAQDTQYF

d_call: .
clone_size: .
j_call: TRBJ2-5
v_call: TRBV6-5
cdr3_nt: TGTGCCAGCAGTTACTCATGGGCAGGTGGAGAGACCCAGTACTTC
cdr3_aa: CASSYSWAGGETQYF

d_call: TRBD2
clone_size: .
j_call: TRBJ2-7
v_call: TRBV5-6
cdr3_nt: TGTGCCAGCAGCTATATATCTGGGAGGGCCTTAGGGCCCTACGAGCAGTACTTC
cdr3_aa: CASSYISGRALGPYEQYF

d_call: TRBD1
clone_size: .
j_call: TRBJ1-1
v_call: TRBV11-2
cdr3_nt: TGTGCCAGCAGCCATGGACAGGGGAACACTGAAGCTTTCTTT
cdr3_aa: CASSHGQGNTEAFF

d_call: .
clone_size: .
j_call: TRBJ1-5
v_call: TRBV19
cdr3_nt: TGTGCCAGTAGTTTATTGGGTCAGCCCCAGCATTTT
cdr3_aa: CASSLLGQPQHF

d_call: TRBD1
clone_size: .
j_call: TRBJ2-5
v_call: TRBV29-1
cdr3_nt: TGCAGCGCCGACAGGGGTGGTCTAGAGACCCAGTACTTC
cdr3_aa: CSADRGGLETQYF

d_call: TRBD2
clone_size: .
j_call: TRBJ2-1
v_call: TRBV5-1
cdr3_nt: TGCGCCAGCCGGACTAGCGGATCGAATGAGCAGTTCTTC
cdr3_aa: CASRTSGSNEQFF

d_call: TRBD1
clone_size: .
j_call: TRBJ2-2
v_call: TRBV27
cdr3_nt: TGTGCCAGCAGTTCCGGACAGGGGTACGCCGGGGAGCTGTTTTTT
cdr3_aa: CASSSGQGYAGELFF

d_call: .
clone_size: .
j_call: TRBJ1-4
v_call: TRBV27
cdr3_nt: TGTGCCAGCAGTTCTATAGGCGGTGAAGGGGAAAAACTGTTTTTT
cdr3_aa: CASSSIGGEGEKLFF

d_call: TRBD1
clone_size: .
j_call: TRBJ1-5
v_call: TRBV5-1
cdr3_nt: TGCGCCAGCAGCCAAGGACAGGGAGGTCAGCCCCAGCATTTT
cdr3_aa: CASSQGQGGQPQHF

d_call: TRBD1
clone_size: few
j_call: TRBJ1-1
v_call: TRBV6-1
cdr3_nt: TGTGCCAGCAGTGGAGTGACAGGGGGGTACACTGAAGCTTTCTTT
cdr3_aa: CASSGVTGGYTEAFF

d_call: .
clone_size: .
j_call: TRBJ1-4
v_call: TRBV21-1
cdr3_nt: TGTGCCAGCAGCAACAGGGAGACCTTGAGGGAAAAACTGTTTTTT
cdr3_aa: CASSNRETLREKLFF

d_call: .
clone_size: .
j_call: TRBJ2-7
v_call: TRBV18
cdr3_nt: TGTGCCAGCTCACCGATGCCAGGCCTCTCCTACGAGCAGTACTTC
cdr3_aa: CASSPMPGLSYEQYF

d_call: .
clone_size: .
j_call: TRBJ1-1
v_call: TRBV6-5
cdr3_nt: TGTGCCAGCAGTTACTCCTTGCGGACTGAAGCTTTCTTT
cdr3_aa: CASSYSLRTEAFF

d_call: .
clone_size: .
j_call: TRBJ2-7
v_call: TRBV4-1
cdr3_nt: TGCGCCAGCAGCCAAGTAGGGTATATGGACGAGCAGTACTTC
cdr3_aa: CASSQVGYMDEQYF

d_call: .
clone_size: .
j_call: TRBJ1-2
v_call: TRBV10-3
cdr3_nt: TGTGCCATCAGTGAGTCAGGCAGCCCCTATGGCTACACCTTC
cdr3_aa: CAISESGSPYGYTF

d_call: .
clone_size: once
j_call: TRBJ2-1
v_call: TRBV5-1
cdr3_nt: TGCGCCAGCAGCCTGGGCGGGGAGACCGGGGATGAGCAGTTCTTC
cdr3_aa: CASSLGGETGDEQFF

d_call: .
clone_size: .
j_call: TRBJ1-1
v_call: TRBV4-2
cdr3_nt: TGTGCCAGCAGCCAAGTCCAGACGAACACTGAAGCTTTCTTT
cdr3_aa: CASSQVQTNTEAFF

d_call: TRBD1
clone_size: .
j_call: TRBJ1-1
v_call: TRBV6-5
cdr3_nt: TGTGCCAGCAGAGAGACAGGGGGAAACACTGAAGCTTTCTTT
cdr3_aa: CASRETGGNTEAFF

d_call: .
clone_size: .
j_call: TRBJ2-5
v_call: TRBV4-2
cdr3_nt: TGTGCCAGCAGCCCCAGGGGTGGGGAGACCCAGTACTTC
cdr3_aa: CASSPRGGETQYF

d_call: TRBD2
clone_size: .
j_call: TRBJ2-3
v_call: TRBV6-6
cdr3_nt: TGTGCCGCGGGAGTCCGAGGGGCAGATACGCAGTATTTT
cdr3_aa: CAAGVRGADTQYF

d_call: .
clone_size: .
j_call: TRBJ2-1
v_call: TRBV6-5
cdr3_nt: TGTGCCAGCAGTCCTGGCTATGAGCAGTTCTTC
cdr3_aa: CASSPGYEQFF

d_call: TRBD1
clone_size: .
j_call: TRBJ2-1
v_call: TRBV2
cdr3_nt: TGTGCCAGCAGGTGGGGACAGGGGCTCATTGGATACAATGAGCAGTTCTTC
cdr3_aa: CASRWGQGLIGYNEQFF

d_call: TRBD2
clone_size: .
j_call: TRBJ2-3
v_call: TRBV7-9
cdr3_nt: TGTGCCAGCAGCTTAATCGACGTGGGGGGGGAACACACAGATACGCAGTATTTT
cdr3_aa: CASSLIDVGGEHTDTQYF

d_call: .
clone_size: .
j_call: TRBJ1-5
v_call: TRBV4-1
cdr3_nt: TGCGCCAGCAGCCAGCCAAATCAGCCCCAGCATTTT
cdr3_aa: CASSQPNQPQHF

d_call: TRBD2
clone_size: .
j_call: TRBJ2-3
v_call: TRBV5-1
cdr3_nt: TGCGCCAGCAGCTTACAGCGGGAGATCACAGATACGCAGTATTTT
cdr3_aa: CASSLQREITDTQYF

d_call: TRBD2
clone_size: .
j_call: TRBJ2-3
v_call: TRBV5-1
cdr3_nt: TGCGCCAGCAGGCTTGGTGCTAGCGGGCCGATGGATACGCAGTATTTT
cdr3_aa: CASRLGASGPMDTQYF

d_call: .
clone_size: .
j_call: TRBJ2-1
v_call: TRBV13
cdr3_nt: TGTGCCAGCAGCTTAGGCGGGACTCAGTTCTACAATGAGCAGTTCTTC
cdr3_aa: CASSLGGTQFYNEQFF

d_call: .
clone_size: .
j_call: TRBJ1-1
v_call: TRBV4-3
cdr3_nt: TGCGCCAGCAGCCAAGAGGGCCTGAACACTGAAGCTTTCTTT
cdr3_aa: CASSQEGLNTEAFF

d_call: .
clone_size: .
j_call: TRBJ2-7
v_call: TRBV2
cdr3_nt: TGTGCCAGCAAGTACTCCTACGAGCAGTACTTC
cdr3_aa: CASKYSYEQYF

d_call: .
clone_size: .
j_call: TRBJ2-2
v_call: TRBV7-2
cdr3_nt: TGTGCCAGCAGCTTAGTAAGAACCGGGGAGCTGTTTTTT
cdr3_aa: CASSLVRTGELFF

d_call: TRBD1
clone_size: .
j_call: TRBJ2-2
v_call: TRBV19
cdr3_nt: TGTGCCAGTACTAACGGGGACAGGGCCAACACCGGGGAGCTGTTTTTT
cdr3_aa: CASTNGDRANTGELFF

d_call: TRBD1
clone_size: .
j_call: TRBJ1-2
v_call: TRBV5-6
cdr3_nt: TGTGCCAGCAGCTCAAGGGACAGATCCTTTTCGGGCTATGGCTACACCTTC
cdr3_aa: CASSSRDRSFSGYGYTF

d_call: .
clone_size: once
j_call: TRBJ2-5
v_call: TRBV7-9
cdr3_nt: TGTGCCAGCAGCTTAAAGGAGACCCAGTACTTC
cdr3_aa: CASSLKETQYF

d_call: TRBD1
clone_size: .
j_call: TRBJ1-2
v_call: TRBV13
cdr3_nt: TGTGCCAGCAGCTTGGGTGACAGGGCGACCTATGGCTACACCTTC
cdr3_aa: CASSLGDRATYGYTF

d_call: .
clone_size: few
j_call: TRBJ1-2
v_call: TRBV27
cdr3_nt: TGTGCCAGCAACCCACGACACCCTTCCCAGGGGTATGGCTACACCTTC
cdr3_aa: CASNPRHPSQGYGYTF